The 27 T cell receptor beta chains below come from one sample, sequenced in a study of tumor-infiltrating lymphocytes in primary liver carcinoma. Starting material of 400 to 600 ng total RNA yielded TCR beta cDNA via a constant-region primer. Each TCR beta library was derived from three nested multiplex PCR rounds that employed slightly modified ARM-PCR. TRBV1-TRBV30 forward primers paired with a C-beta reverse primer drove the first two PCR rounds, about 11 cycles each. In TCRdb, the multiplex PCR reads were re-called with MiXCR into one record per CDR3 protein. Counted here are fewer than 250,000 distinct CDR3 sequences, around four fifths occurring once; the ten biggest clones make up 15% to 20%. Unsorted bulk tissue (about 19-33 mg) underwent RNA and DNA co-extraction. Sequenced input: tumor tissue from primary liver carcinoma. The source is a man aged 35-49 years with primary liver carcinoma and hepatitis B virus infection.

This chain links TRBV29-1 with TRBJ2-5; tentatively, D is TRBD2 (5 bases). Germline CDR1 and CDR2: SQVTM and ANQGSEA. This CDR3 is 15 amino acids long. The CDR3 is CNVKSAAGRSETQYF. The DNA of the CDR3 is TGCAATGTTAAATCCGCGGCGGGTAGATCGGAGACCCAGTACTTC.

In the case of this clonotype: Germline is not matched at one junction end, which may reflect a read error. CDR3 nucleotides: TGCAGCGTTGGGGCACCTACAAGAACTCAGGTGGCTAAATATGGCTACACCTTC. This translates into CSVGAPTRTQVAKYGYTF. The chain has TRBV29-1 and TRBJ1-2; D gene unclear. CDR3 length: 18 residues. CDR1 and CDR2 from the germline V gene are SQVTM and ANQGSEA. The whole variable domain, filled in from reference TRBV29-1 and TRBJ1-2, reads SAVISQKPSRDICQRGTSLTIQCQVDSQVTMMFWYRQQPGQSLTLIATANQGSEATYESGFVIDKFPISRPNLTFSTLTVSNMSPEDSSIYLCSVGAPTRTQVAKYGYTFGSGTRLTVV.

A word on this clonotype: An end of the junction does not agree with germline; a read error may underlie this. For the CDR3, the DNA is TGCGCCAGCAGCTCGGGACAGAGGATTAGCAATCAGCCCCATCATTTT. Translating gives CASSSGQRISNQPHHF. The gene calls are TRBV5-5 and TRBJ1-5; TRBD1 agrees at 7 bases. This CDR3 region has 16 residues. Per germline, CDR1 SGHKS and CDR2 YYEKEE (reference sequence).

Notes on this clonotype: A read error is likely, as this CDR3 ends without the conserved phenylalanine or tryptophan. The gene calls are TRBV5-4 and TRBJ1-2; 8 bases fit TRBD1. The V segment lost 5 bases and the J segment 3 bases; nucleotides outside the gene matches: 9. This CDR3 is built from 15 residues. CDR1 and CDR2 (germline): SGHNT, YYREEE (reference sequence). The CDR3: CASRGTGGLDYGYTL. DNA of the CDR3: TGTGCCAGCAGGGGGACAGGTGGGCTCGACTATGGCTACACCTTA.

As to this clonotype: A much larger clone is a single base away; this may be a read error. The chain recombines TRBV28 with TRBJ2-7; D is unresolved. Trimming pared 4 bases from V and 13 bases from J, leaving 20 bases between. Germline CDR1 reads MDHEN; CDR2 reads SYDVKM. The CDR3 sequence is 13 residues long. The CDR3 DNA reads TGTGCCAGCAGTTCGGGTAGTAACGGGTTCCACTACTTC. The encoded protein is CASSSGSNGFHYF.

With respect to this clonotype: One junction end disagrees with the germline gene, perhaps due to a read error. The chain has TRBV29-1 and TRBJ1-4; D remains ambiguous. Germline V gene sequence: CDR1 SQVTM, CDR2 ANQGSEA. This CDR3 is built from 12 residues. This CDR3 reads CSVSRTNENLFF. CDR3 bases: TGCAGCGTTAGCCGAACTAATGAAAACCTGTTTTTT.

This sequence joins TRBV7-8 and TRBJ2-7; possibly TRBD2 for D (5 bases). CDR3 length: 13 residues. Trimming removed 10 bases from V and 4 bases from J, with 17 bases in between. The germline CDR1 and CDR2 sequences are SGHVS and FQNEAQ. CDR3 nucleotides: TGTGCCAATAGCGCTCTCGGTTCTTACGAGCAGTACTTC. Translated: CANSALGSYEQYF.

As to this clonotype: A junction boundary mismatches the germline segment, possibly from a read error. This chain joins TRBV4-2 and TRBJ2-3, with D perhaps matching TRBD2 (6 bases). CDR1 LGHNA and CDR2 YNFKEQ come from the germline V gene. This CDR3 is 15 amino acids long. CDR3 residues: CPSSLEVGGGDTQYF. In DNA form, the CDR3 reads TGTCCCAGCAGCCTTGAGGTGGGAGGAGGAGATACGCAATATTTT.

On this clonotype itself: The CDR3 does not end in the conserved phenylalanine or tryptophan, so this is likely a read error. The chain joins TRBV12-3 or TRBV12-4 to TRBJ2-3; unclear D gene. Trimming shortened V by 9 bases and J by 2 bases, and 6 bases separated the two germline ends. The CDR3 has 11 residues. CDR3 nucleotides: TGTGCCAGTAGAAACACAGATACGCAGTATTAT. Amino acid sequence: CASRNTDTQYY.

This chain connects TRBV11-2 to TRBJ2-5; 11 nucleotides agree with TRBD1. The CDR3 contains 15 residues. After removal of 8 bases from V and 2 bases from J, the junction contained 7 bases not matched to a gene. Germline-derived CDR1 and CDR2 are SGHAT and FQNNGV. CDR3 DNA: TGTGCCAGCGGCAGGACAGGGGGCATGCAAGAGACCCAGTACTTC. Translated, it gives CASGRTGGMQETQYF. The full variable domain, in which reference TRBV11-2 and TRBJ2-5 provide the parts outside the CDR3, is EAGVAQSPRYKIIEKRQSVAFWCNPISGHATLYWYQQILGQGPKLLIQFQNNGVVDDSQLPKDRFSAERLKGVDSTLKIQPAKLEDSAVYLCASGRTGGMQETQYFGPGTRLLVL.

This clonotype was recorded once. The CDR3: CASSHLNGNYGYTF. CDR3 sequence (DNA): TGTGCCAGCAGCCACTTGAATGGCAACTATGGCTACACCTTC. V is TRBV4-2 and J is TRBJ1-2; D uncertain. In germline, CDR1 is LGHNA, CDR2 YNFKEQ. With 3 bases removed from V and 2 bases from J, the gap between germline ends came to 10 bases. The CDR3 contains 14 residues.

This clonotype was observed a single time. One end of the junction does not line up with germline, which may come from a read error. This rearrangement joins TRBV29-1 to TRBJ2-3, with D tentatively TRBD2 (5 bases). The CDR3 totals 15 residues. Germline values: CDR1 SQVTM, CDR2 ANQGSEA. The CDR3: CSIEGRAGITDTQYF. The CDR3 DNA reads TGCAGCATTGAGGGCCGAGCCGGCATCACAGATACGCAGTATTTT.

Of note for this clonotype: A junction boundary mismatches the germline segment, possibly from a read error. This chain joins TRBV4-3 and TRBJ1-6, with 10 bases matching TRBD1. The CDR3 extends over 16 amino acids. Per germline, CDR1 LGHNA and CDR2 YSLEER. This CDR3 is CASSTWDRGRNSHLHF. The DNA for the CDR3 is TGCGCCAGTAGCACCTGGGACAGGGGAAGGAACTCACACCTCCACTTT.

Comment on this clonotype: A read error may account for a junction end that differs from germline. The gene calls are TRBV29-1 and TRBJ2-7; D tentatively fits TRBD1 or TRBD2 (5 bases each). The CDR3 extends over 12 amino acids. The germline CDR1 and CDR2 sequences are SQVTM and ANQGSEA. The CDR3 spells CSLERDGYEQYF. In nucleotides, the CDR3 is TGCAGCCTTGAAAGGGACGGCTACGAACAGTACTTC.

With regard to this clonotype: The conserved phenylalanine or tryptophan normally closing the CDR3 is absent here, so this likely arose from a read error. The chain carries TRBV4-1 and TRBJ1-2; D not certain. CDR1 and CDR2 from the germline V gene are MGHRA and YSYEKL. V was trimmed by 1 base and J by 3 bases, leaving 12 bases between them. The length of the CDR3 is 15 residues. This chain's CDR3 is CASSQVEGNDYGYTL. The CDR3 DNA is TGCGCCAGCAGCCAAGTGGAGGGCAATGACTATGGCTACACCCTC.

For this clonotype: It may be a read error: a sequence one base away is much more abundant. Without the conserved terminal phenylalanine or tryptophan, this CDR3 likely stems from a read error. This chain uses TRBV28 with TRBJ2-7; D is unresolved. The CDR3 runs 12 residues. Germline V gives CDR1 MDHEN, CDR2 SYDVKM. Between the trimmed V and J ends, which lost 5 bases and 6 bases, there was a span of 11 bases. CDR3 DNA: TGTGCCAGCAGTGGAGTAGGTCCCGAGCAGTACTTA. The encoded protein is CASSGVGPEQYL.

This clonotype has a single count. This chain uses TRBV12-3 or TRBV12-4 with TRBJ2-7; no clear D. CDR3 size: 13 residues. Between the trimmed V and J ends, which lost 10 bases and 0 bases, there was a span of 13 bases. The DNA for the CDR3 is TGTGCCAACACCGTGACATCCTCCTACGAGCAGTACTTC. It codes for CANTVTSSYEQYF.

This chain uses TRBV6-5 with TRBJ2-1; TRBD2 aligns across 7 bases. Germline trimming cut 2 bases from V and 10 bases from J; bases unmatched to any gene: 14. The CDR3 length is 16 residues. The germline CDR1 and CDR2 sequences are MNHEY and SVGAGI. The CDR3 DNA reads TGTGCCAGCAGTTACCGGACTAGAGGAAGGGCCAACGAGCAGTTCTTC. Translating it yields CASSYRTRGRANEQFF.

Points on this clonotype: One end of the junction is discordant with germline, which a read error may explain. The rearrangement joins TRBV28 to TRBJ1-5; D call uncertain. CDR1 and CDR2 (germline): MDHEN, SYDVKM. The CDR3 loop spans 16 amino acids. CDR3 nucleotides: TGTGCCAGCAGTTCCCTAAGTGACAATACCAATCAGCCCCAGCTTTTT. It encodes CASSSLSDNTNQPQLF.

The table lists this clonotype with many counts. The chain couples TRBV29-1 to TRBJ2-7; no definite D call. The V gene's germline CDR1 is SQVTM and CDR2 ANQGSEA. The CDR3 runs 13 residues. The V and J ends lost 5 bases and 3 bases respectively, with 14 bases between them. Here the CDR3 reads CSVLGITFYEQYF. The CDR3 nucleotides read TGCAGCGTTTTGGGGATTACTTTCTACGAGCAGTACTTC.

Of note for this clonotype: No conserved phenylalanine or tryptophan ends this CDR3, so it is likely a read error. V is TRBV29-1 and J is TRBJ2-3; the D gene is possibly TRBD1 (7 bases). V was pared by 6 bases and J by 4 bases, with 17 bases between. The CDR3 totals 14 residues. Germline V gives CDR1 SQVTM, CDR2 ANQGSEA. This chain's CDR3 is CSVRVRGRPDTQYP. The CDR3 region has the DNA TGCAGCGTGAGGGTCAGGGGGAGGCCAGATACGCAGTATCCT.

V is TRBV6-1 and J is TRBJ1-5; tentatively, D is TRBD1 (5 bases). V lost 6 bases, J lost 1 base, and 13 bases lay in between. The CDR3 runs to 15 residues. Germline CDR1 and CDR2: MNHNS and SASEGT. In DNA form, the CDR3 reads TGTGCCAGCAGCGGAGACTGGGGGAGCAATCAGCCCCAGCATTTT. It encodes CASSGDWGSNQPQHF.

On this clonotype: A junction boundary mismatches the germline segment, possibly from a read error. V and J are TRBV29-1 and TRBJ2-5; maybe TRBD2 (6 bases). The CDR3 has 15 residues. Germline V gene sequence: CDR1 SQVTM, CDR2 ANQGSEA. The CDR3: CSVRTTGSWAETLYF. CDR3 nucleotide sequence: TGCAGCGTTAGGACTACCGGGAGTTGGGCAGAGACCCTGTACTTC. The full variable domain, completed using reference TRBV29-1 and TRBJ2-5, is SAVISQKPSRDICQRGTSLTIQCQVDSQVTMMFWYRQQPGQSLTLIATANQGSEATYESGFVIDKFPISRPNLTFSTLTVSNMSPEDSSIYLCSVRTTGSWAETLYFGPGTRLLVL.

As to this clonotype: The conserved phenylalanine or tryptophan is not found at the CDR3 terminus, so this likely reflects a read error. The chain's CDR3 is CASSIPRIAGLKEQFI. DNA of the CDR3: TGTGCCAGCAGCATCCCCAGGATAGCGGGGTTGAAGGAGCAGTTCATC. The genes are TRBV7-9 and TRBJ2-1, with 8 positions matching TRBD2. V was clipped by 5 bases and J by 10 bases; unmatched bases: 16. This CDR3 region has 16 residues. The germline CDR1 and CDR2 sequences are SEHNR and FQNEAQ (reference sequence).

The chain uses TRBV28 and TRBJ2-1, with TRBD2 as a possible D gene (6 bases). The germline V gene has CDR1 MDHEN and CDR2 SYDVKM. The CDR3 has 13 residues. Trimming removed 6 bases at V and 9 bases at J, with 15 bases between. The CDR3 reads CASSLGRSGEQFF. CDR3 coding DNA: TGTGCCAGCAGCCTCGGGAGAAGCGGTGAGCAGTTCTTC.

This clonotype was recorded a few times. At one boundary the junction diverges from the germline segment, which might be a read error. V and J are TRBV5-1 and TRBJ1-1; tentatively, D is TRBD1 (5 bases). CDR1 and CDR2 (germline): SGHRS, YFSETQ. CDR3 length: 15 residues. The CDR3 nucleotides are TGTGCCAGCAGCTTGGCCGGAGGGGTAAGGACTGAAGCTTTCTTT. Its protein is CASSLAGGVRTEAFF.

Details on this clonotype: Germline and junction disagree at one end, which may indicate a read error. The chain has TRBV11-2 and TRBJ2-6; D possibly uses TRBD1 or TRBD2 (6 bases each). Per the germline V gene, CDR1 is SGHAT and CDR2 is FQNNGV. The CDR3 is 21 residues long. CDR3 region: CASSMGGDGGISLSGANVLSF. As DNA, the CDR3 is TGTGCGAGCAGCATGGGGGGAGACGGGGGCATTTCCCTCTCTGGGGCCAACGTCCTGAGTTTC.